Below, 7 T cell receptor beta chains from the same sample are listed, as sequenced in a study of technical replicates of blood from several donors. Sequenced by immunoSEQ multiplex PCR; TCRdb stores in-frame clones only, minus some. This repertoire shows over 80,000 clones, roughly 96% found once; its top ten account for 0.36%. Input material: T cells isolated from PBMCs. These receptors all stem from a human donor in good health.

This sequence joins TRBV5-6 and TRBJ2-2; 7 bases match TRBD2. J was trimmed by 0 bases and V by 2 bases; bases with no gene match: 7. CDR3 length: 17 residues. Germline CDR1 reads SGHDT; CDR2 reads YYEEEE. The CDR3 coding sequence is TGTGCCAGCAGCTTATTTAGCGGGCTGGCGAACACCGGGGAGCTGTTTTTT. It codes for CASSLFSGLANTGELFF. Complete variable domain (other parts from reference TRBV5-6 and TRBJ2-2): DAGVTQSPTHLIKTRGQQVTLRCSPKSGHDTVSWYQQALGQGPQFIFQYYEEEERQRGNFPDRFSGHQFPNYSSELNVNALLLGDSALYLCASSLFSGLANTGELFFGEGSRLTVL.

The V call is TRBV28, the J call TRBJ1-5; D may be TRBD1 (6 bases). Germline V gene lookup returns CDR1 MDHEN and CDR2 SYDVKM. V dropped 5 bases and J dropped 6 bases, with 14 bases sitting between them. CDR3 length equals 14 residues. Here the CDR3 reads CASSERGGAQPQHF. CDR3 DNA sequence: TGTGCCAGCAGTGAGAGGGGGGGGGCTCAGCCCCAGCATTTT.

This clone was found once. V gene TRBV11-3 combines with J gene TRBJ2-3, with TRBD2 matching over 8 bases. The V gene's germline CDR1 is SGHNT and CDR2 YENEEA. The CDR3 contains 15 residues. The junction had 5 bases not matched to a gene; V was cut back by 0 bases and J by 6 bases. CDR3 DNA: TGTGCCAGCAGCTTAGACGGGAGGGCCCATGATACGCAGTATTTT. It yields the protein CASSLDGRAHDTQYF.

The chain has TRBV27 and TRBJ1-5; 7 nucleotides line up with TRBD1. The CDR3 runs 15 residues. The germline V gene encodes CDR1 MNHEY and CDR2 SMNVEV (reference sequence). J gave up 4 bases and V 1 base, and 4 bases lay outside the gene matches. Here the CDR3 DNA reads TGTGCCAGCAGTTTATGGGGACAGCCTAATCAGCCCCAGCATTTT. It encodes CASSLWGQPNQPQHF.

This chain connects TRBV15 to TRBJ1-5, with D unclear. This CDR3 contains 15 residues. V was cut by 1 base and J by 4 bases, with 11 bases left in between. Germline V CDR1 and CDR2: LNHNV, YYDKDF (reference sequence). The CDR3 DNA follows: TGTGCCACCAGCAGAGTCAGGTTCGGTAATCAGCCCCAGCATTTT. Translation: CATSRVRFGNQPQHF.

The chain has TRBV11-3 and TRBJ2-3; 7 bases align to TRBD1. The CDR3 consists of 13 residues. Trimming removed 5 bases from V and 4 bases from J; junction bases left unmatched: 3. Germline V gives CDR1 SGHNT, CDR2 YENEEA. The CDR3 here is CASSQQGPDTQYF. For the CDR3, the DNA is TGTGCCAGCAGCCAACAGGGGCCAGATACGCAGTATTTT.

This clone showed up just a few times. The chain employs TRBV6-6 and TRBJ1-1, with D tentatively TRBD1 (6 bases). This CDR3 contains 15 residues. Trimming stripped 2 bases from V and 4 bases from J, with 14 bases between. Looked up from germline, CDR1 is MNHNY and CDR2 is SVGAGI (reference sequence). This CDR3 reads CASSYPNRGTTEAFF. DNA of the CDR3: TGTGCCAGCAGTTACCCAAATAGGGGGACCACTGAAGCTTTCTTT.